The table lists the clone carrying this TCR beta chain with many counts. Template material for amplifying TCR beta CDR3 regions consisted of RNA transcripts. First-round RT-PCR with HTBI primers amplified the TCR CDR3 region. TCRdb re-called the multiplex PCR reads with MiXCR, one entry per CDR3 protein. Of around 690,000 distinct CDR3 sequences listed, approximately 15% are singletons. The entry originates in a study of T cells in Graves' hyperthyroidism and ophthalmopathy. Trimming stripped 4 bases from V and 8 bases from J, with 17 bases between. This CDR3 region has 15 residues. An absence of ophthalmopathy progression within 18 months meant stable Graves' hyperthyroidism.

The gene calls are TRBV12-3 or TRBV12-4 and TRBJ1-4; a weak D match, TRBD1 (5 bases). Sequencing was carried out using blood. The TCR originated in a man aged 50 to 60 with Graves' hyperthyroidism. CDR3 protein: CASSSQEVGAEKLFF. The DNA for the CDR3 is TGTGCCAGCAGTTCCCAGGAGGTTGGGGCGGAAAAACTGTTTTTT.